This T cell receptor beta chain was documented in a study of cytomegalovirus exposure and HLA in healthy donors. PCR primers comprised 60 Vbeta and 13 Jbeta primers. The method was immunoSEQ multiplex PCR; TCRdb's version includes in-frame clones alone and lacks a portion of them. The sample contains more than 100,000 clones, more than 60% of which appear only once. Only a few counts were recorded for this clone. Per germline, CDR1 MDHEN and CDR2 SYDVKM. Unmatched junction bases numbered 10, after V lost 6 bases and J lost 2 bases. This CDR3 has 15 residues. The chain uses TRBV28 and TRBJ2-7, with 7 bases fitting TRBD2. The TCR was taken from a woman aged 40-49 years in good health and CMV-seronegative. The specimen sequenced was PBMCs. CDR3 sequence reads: CASSPAGLRAYEQYF. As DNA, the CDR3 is TGTGCCAGCAGCCCAGCGGGACTGCGGGCCTACGAGCAGTACTTC. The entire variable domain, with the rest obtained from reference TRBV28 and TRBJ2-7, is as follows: DVKVTQSSRYLVKRTGEKVFLECVQDMDHENMFWYRQDPGLGLRLIYFSYDVKMKEKGDIPEGYSVSREKKERFSLILESASTNQTSMYLCASSPAGLRAYEQYFGPGTRLTVT.